This T cell receptor (beta chain) was retrieved from a study of blood T cells in healthy people across ages. Donation came from healthy Caucasian individuals in Russia who were aged about 6 to 95. Each sample used at least 6 million PBMCs. Primers used in a second PCR of about 7 to 11 cycles were a sample-barcoded 5' primer and a J-beta primer mix. MiXCR was run by TCRdb on the 5' RACE reads, yielding one entry per CDR3 protein. The sample has some 780,000 distinct CDR3 sequences; 56% are singletons. As regards this clonotype: Its antigen is still unknown.

General study results and limits: PBMCs went unsorted, and a conclusive naive versus antigen-experienced comparison was therefore prevented.

The germline gives CDR1 DFQATT, CDR2 SNEGSKA (reference sequence). V lost 0 bases, J lost 3 bases, and 15 bases stayed unmatched. This CDR3 spans 19 amino acids. The clonotype originates from a man aged 40-49 years in good health. The V gene is TRBV20-1, the J gene TRBJ2-1, with 9 bases that match TRBD1. The sequenced sample was blood. CDR3 in amino acids: CSAREVRGSGTGHYNEQFF. CDR3 sequence (DNA): TGCAGTGCTAGAGAAGTCCGCGGTAGTGGGACAGGGCACTACAATGAGCAGTTCTTC.